The next 8 T cell receptor beta chains were all read from a single sample in a study of T cell responses to AZD1222 COVID-19 vaccine. Clones were sequenced by immunoSEQ multiplex PCR, and TCRdb holds only the in-frame ones, with some missing. The repertoire consists of approximately 110,000 clones, with around nine tenths occurring once and the leading ten covering roughly 15%. Sequenced material: peripheral blood, taken on day 0 of AZD1222 vaccination. All receptors derive from an adult in good health.

The rearrangement uses TRBV9 and TRBJ2-1; 12 bases map to TRBD2. CDR3 length: 15 residues. Per the germline V gene, CDR1 is SGDLS and CDR2 is YYNGEE. J gave up 6 bases and V 3 bases, and 4 bases lay outside the gene matches. The CDR3, as DNA: TGTGCCAGCAGCGGGACTAGCGGGATAATCAATGAGCAGTTCTTC. Translating it yields CASSGTSGIINEQFF.

A word on this clone: The sample has other DNA sequences that encode this CDR3 too. This chain joins TRBV19 and TRBJ1-1; D gene uncertain. Deletions cut 0 bases from V and 4 bases from J, with 9 bases between. Germline V lookup: CDR1 LNHDA, CDR2 SQIVND (reference sequence). The CDR3 is made up of 14 amino acids. DNA of the CDR3: TGTGCCAGTAGTATAGATCGGGGAGGCACTGAAGCTTTCTTT. Protein sequence: CASSIDRGGTEAFF.

The rearrangement uses TRBV5-6 and TRBJ2-7, with D uncertain. Germline V CDR1 and CDR2: SGHDT, YYEEEE. V shed 0 bases and J shed 2 bases, with 12 bases lying between them. The CDR3 consists of 15 residues. The CDR3 DNA reads TGTGCCAGCAGCTTGGCCAGTCGGGTGGCCTACGAGCAGTACTTC. It yields the protein CASSLASRVAYEQYF.

This clone was observed once. The chain is built from TRBV7-2 and TRBJ2-3; 10 bases match TRBD2. The CDR3 extends over 18 amino acids. The trim removed 2 bases at V and 1 base at J, leaving 9 bases unmatched. The germline V gene encodes CDR1 SGHTA and CDR2 FQGNSA. The CDR3: CASSLPAGGPEGTDTQYF. CDR3 DNA: TGTGCCAGCAGCTTACCAGCGGGAGGGCCTGAAGGCACAGATACGCAGTATTTT. The whole variable domain, filled in from reference TRBV7-2 and TRBJ2-3, reads GAGVSQSPSNKVTEKGKDVELRCDPISGHTALYWYRQSLGQGLEFLIYFQGNSAPDKSGLPSDRFSAERTGGSVSTLTIQRTQQEDSAVYLCASSLPAGGPEGTDTQYFGPGTRLTVL.

The chain recombines TRBV7-8 with TRBJ1-2, with TRBD1 identical over 10 bases. V shed 5 bases and J 8 bases; nucleotides not matched to a gene: 11. CDR3 length: 15 amino acids. Germline values: CDR1 SGHVS, CDR2 FQNEAQ. CDR3 loop: CASSPRRDRGHGYTF. DNA of the CDR3: TGTGCCAGCAGCCCTCGGAGGGACAGGGGACACGGCTACACCTTC.

The chain is built from TRBV29-1 and TRBJ2-7, with 8 bases fitting TRBD1. The ends lost 5 bases at V and 5 bases at J; junction bases unmatched: 14. Germline V lookup: CDR1 SQVTM, CDR2 ANQGSEA. The CDR3 covers 15 residues. CDR3 amino acids: CSVSARAGGFHEQYF. CDR3 DNA: TGCAGCGTTTCAGCTCGGGCAGGGGGCTTCCACGAGCAGTACTTC.

V and J are TRBV4-1 and TRBJ2-5, with 8 bases fitting TRBD2. Germline V gives CDR1 MGHRA, CDR2 YSYEKL. The junction had 25 bases not matched to a gene; V was cut back by 2 bases and J by 5 bases. This CDR3 contains 21 residues. The CDR3 coding sequence is TGCGCCAGCAGCCAACCGAAACCGGGGACTAGGGACCCACCCAAGGCGGAGACCCAGTACTTC. Amino acids: CASSQPKPGTRDPPKAETQYF.

The genes are TRBV18 and TRBJ2-5, with a possible D match to TRBD2 (6 bases). The CDR3 covers 15 residues. Germline lookup yields CDR1 KGHSH and CDR2 LQKENI. The germline V and J ends were trimmed by 3 bases and 2 bases, with 13 bases remaining between them. This chain's CDR3 is CASSPLSGWQETQYF. CDR3 in DNA: TGTGCCAGCTCACCTTTAAGCGGGTGGCAAGAGACCCAGTACTTC.